The subject of this entry is one TCR beta chain. There are a few counts of this clonotype. This clone's antigen is unknown. No quality values exist for individual bases; no much larger clone is one base distant. Sequencing used an Illumina HiSeq 1500. In TCRdb, the public reads were trimmed at Q25 with fastp and aligned with MiXCR, with productive beta chains retained. Rows are unified per CDR3 protein, each entry keeping the most common DNA and genes. The sample has tens of thousands of distinct CDR3 sequences on record, about 45% of them singletons. Jointly, the top ten make up more than 80% of the sample. CDR1 and CDR2, per the germline V gene, are MDHEN and SYDVKM. V is pared back by 4 bases and J by 7 bases, with 14 bases lying between the germline termini. The CDR3 spans 15 residues, from the cysteine through the phenylalanine. Only the CDR3 region is kept as DNA, spanning 45 bases read in frame from base 1.

The entry originates in a study of T cell repertoires in cytomegalovirus infection (dated by TCRdb to the late 2010s). Turning to the overall study: Peptide stimulations targeted recently identified HLA-C-restricted CMV epitopes, whose presentation resists viral immunomodulation, together with well-studied HLA-B-restricted epitopes. Donor HLA type was relevant to the analysis, as public TCR beta signatures indicated carriage of CMV infection together with the matching HLA type.

In light of the paper, this sample's treatment or condition label describes: in vitro stimulation with specific CMV peptide epitopes to enrich CMV-specific T cells. Broader findings and caveats from the paper: The ex vivo response was dominated by HLA-C-restricted CMV-specific TCR beta clonotypes, and the single most frequent clonotype in two of eight donors was supplied by these HLA-C-restricted clonotypes. In both this cohort and an independent cohort of some 370 donors, the cumulative frequency of public TCR beta family members distinguished carriers of CMV infection plus the relevant HLA type.

The sample in question was CD8+ T cells from cultured PBMCs, obtained from culture after CMV antigen stimulation. The receptor comes from a human donor in good health (CMV status not recorded). Some clones in this sample may be carry-over from other donors' samples. The rearranged chain carries TRBV28 and TRBJ1-6; the D gene remains uncertain. The DNA reads TGTGCCAGCAGTTCTCCGATATACGGGAATTCACCCCTCCACTTT. Its translation is CASSSPIYGNSPLHF.